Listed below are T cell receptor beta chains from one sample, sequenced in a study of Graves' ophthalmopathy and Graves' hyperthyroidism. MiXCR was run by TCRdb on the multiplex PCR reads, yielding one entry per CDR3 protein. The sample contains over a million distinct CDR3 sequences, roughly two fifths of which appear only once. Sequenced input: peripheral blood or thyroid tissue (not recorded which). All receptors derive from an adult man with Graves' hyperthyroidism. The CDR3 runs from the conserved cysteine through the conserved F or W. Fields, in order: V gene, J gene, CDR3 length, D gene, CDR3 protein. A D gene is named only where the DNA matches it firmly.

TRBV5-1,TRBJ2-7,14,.,CASRWGVSSYEQYF
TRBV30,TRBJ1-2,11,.,CAWGRAQGYTF
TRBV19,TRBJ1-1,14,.,CASSYPLLEAEAFF
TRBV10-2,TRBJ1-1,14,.,CASSELQTNTEAFF
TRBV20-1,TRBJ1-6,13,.,CSARWQGNSPLHF
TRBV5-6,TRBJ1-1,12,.,CASSVPDTEAFF
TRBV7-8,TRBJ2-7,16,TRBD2,CASSLASLAVPYEQYF
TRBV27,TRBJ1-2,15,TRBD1,CASSPTGTGFDGYTF
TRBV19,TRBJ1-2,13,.,CASSRLGNYGYTF
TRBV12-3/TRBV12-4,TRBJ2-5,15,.,CASKQGDRDQETQYF
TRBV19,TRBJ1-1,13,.,CASSIDEDLQAFF
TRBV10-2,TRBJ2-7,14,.,CASSESEGTYEQYF
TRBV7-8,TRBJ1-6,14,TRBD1,CASSSKGQGTPLHF
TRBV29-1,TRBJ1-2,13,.,CSVGLGMNYGYTF
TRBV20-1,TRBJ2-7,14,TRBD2,CSAVRTSGDFKQYF
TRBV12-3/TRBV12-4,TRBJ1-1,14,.,CASSPSARGTEAFF
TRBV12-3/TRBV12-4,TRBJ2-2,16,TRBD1,CASSGTGGWNTGELFF
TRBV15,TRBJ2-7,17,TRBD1,CATSRVIGQGVSYEQYF
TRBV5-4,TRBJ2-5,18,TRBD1,CASSHTPGQGVVWETQYF
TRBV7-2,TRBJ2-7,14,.,CASSLNFARYGQYF
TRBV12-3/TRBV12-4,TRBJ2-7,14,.,CVSSQRDGSYEQYF
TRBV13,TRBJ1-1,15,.,CASSVEGQRNTEAFF
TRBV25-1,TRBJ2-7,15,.,CASSQEAGIPYEQYF
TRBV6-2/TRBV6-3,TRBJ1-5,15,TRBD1,CASSSSGQESQPQHF
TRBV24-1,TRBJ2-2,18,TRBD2,CATSGYSRLAGDTGELFF
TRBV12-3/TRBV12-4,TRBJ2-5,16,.,CASSSTRTDLSETQYF
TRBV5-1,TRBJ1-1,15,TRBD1,CASSLDTTGKTEAFF
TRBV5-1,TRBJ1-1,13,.,CAGSLTGDTEAFF
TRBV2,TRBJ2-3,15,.,CASSYTYGEEDTQYF
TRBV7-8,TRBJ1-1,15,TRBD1,CASSQGGRGHTEAFF
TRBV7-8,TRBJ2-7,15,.,CASSSRPGGIYEQYF
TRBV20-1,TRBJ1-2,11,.,CSATQRAGYTF
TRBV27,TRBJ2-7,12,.,CASSSGPTEQYF
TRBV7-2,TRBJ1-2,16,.,CASSLPSRVGVAGYTF
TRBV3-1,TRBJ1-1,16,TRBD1,CASSKRQGSANTEAFF
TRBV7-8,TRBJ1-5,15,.,CASSLGSGPGWPQHF
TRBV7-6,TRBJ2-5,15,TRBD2,CASSLASGTQETQYF
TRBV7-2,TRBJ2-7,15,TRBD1,CASSLGQGSTYEQYF
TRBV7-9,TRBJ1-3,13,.,CASMGPEGHTIYF
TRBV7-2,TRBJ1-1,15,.,CASSLLLFEKSEAFF
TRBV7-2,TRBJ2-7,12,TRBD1,CASMTGGYEQYF
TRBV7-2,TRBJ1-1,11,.,CASSQGLEACF
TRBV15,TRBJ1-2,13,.,CATSRDFGDGYTF
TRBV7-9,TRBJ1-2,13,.,CASSLGTQRGNTF
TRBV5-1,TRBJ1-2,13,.,CASSLAGRGGYTF